Below are 5 T cell receptor beta chains sequenced from a single sample in a study of OX40 agonist ivuxolimab in advanced cancers. The protocol was immunoSEQ multiplex PCR, while the TCRdb copy is restricted to in-frame clones and leaves out a portion. The sample carries about 76,000 clones, roughly 89% recorded once. The starting material was CD4+ or CD8+ T cells sorted from blood, obtained in a trial of the OX40 agonist ivuxolimab. These receptor sequences come from an adult with an advanced solid tumor such as melanoma, head and neck, liver or kidney cancer.

The chain employs TRBV29-1 and TRBJ2-1; D gene unclear. This CDR3 has 11 residues. V was trimmed by 4 bases and J by 7 bases, leaving 8 bases between them. CDR1 is SQVTM and CDR2 is ANQGSEA in the germline V gene. The CDR3 loop is CSVVLRNEQFF. The CDR3 DNA reads as TGCAGCGTTGTTCTTAGAAATGAGCAGTTCTTC.

V gene TRBV5-1 combines with J gene TRBJ2-4; TRBD1 matches at 7 bases. Germline assignment: CDR1 SGHRS and CDR2 YFSETQ. Trimming at V came to 4 bases and at J to 5 bases, leaving 12 bases not matched to a gene. The CDR3 sequence is 16 residues long. CDR3 in amino acids: CASSLERQGPENIQYF. CDR3 nucleotides: TGCGCCAGCAGCCTGGAGAGACAGGGCCCGGAAAACATTCAGTACTTC.

The CDR3 DNA reads TGTGCCAGTAGTCCTTGGACAGGTCCGTGGTACGAGCAGTACTTC. This sequence encodes CASSPWTGPWYEQYF. This rearrangement joins TRBV19 to TRBJ2-7; 7 bases line up with TRBD1. Trimming cost V 5 bases and J 4 bases; bases outside gene matches: 11. The CDR3 runs to 15 residues. The germline gives CDR1 LNHDA, CDR2 SQIVND (reference sequence).

This clone has a single count. The germline gene is not matched at one end of the junction; a read error may be the cause. The chain links TRBV28 to TRBJ2-5; 7 nucleotides align to TRBD1. The CDR3 length is 11 residues. Per germline, CDR1 MDHEN and CDR2 SYDVKM. The CDR3 bases are TGTGCCAGCAGTTTATGGGACAGGTGGGACTTC. Translated: CASSLWDRWDF. The complete variable domain, with remaining parts taken from reference TRBV28 and TRBJ2-5, reads DVKVTQSSRYLVKRTGEKVFLECVQDMDHENMFWYRQDPGLGLRLIYFSYDVKMKEKGDIPEGYSVSREKKERFSLILESASTNQTSMYLCASSLWDRWDFGPGTRLLVL.

CDR3 sequence reads: CASSLSPGNTEAFF. The DNA for the CDR3 is TGTGCCAGCAGTTTATCTCCAGGCAACACTGAAGCTTTCTTT. The chain links TRBV27 to TRBJ1-1, with no clear D. Per the germline V gene, CDR1 is MNHEY and CDR2 is SMNVEV (reference sequence). The CDR3 length is 14 residues. The germline V and J ends were trimmed by 0 bases and 2 bases, with 7 bases remaining between them.